This T cell receptor beta chain was recovered during a study of blood T cell repertoires in COVID-19 (dated by TCRdb to about 2020). Describing the broader study: Samples covering the acute and convalescent phases of COVID-19 were provided by collaborators in the United States, Italy and Spain. Deeply sampled blood TCRbeta repertoires from subjects exposed to, actively infected with, or recovered from COVID-19 were included in the dataset. HLA class I and class II types, where available, came from metadata supplied by the sample provider rather than from assay-based typing. The prospective study material was composed of cDNA or gDNA derived from T cells, B-cell-depleted T cells, or PBMCs. The sample metadata nearly always contained a de-identified subject ID, COVID-19 status, age in years and sex. The samples were drawn from the first 160 participants of the ongoing ImmuneRACE study and from 1,254 subjects provided by 6 global collaborators. The repertoires were made available in a free public database intended to serve as a resource for research on the immune response to SARS-CoV-2.

CDR1 and CDR2, per the germline V gene, are SGHRS and YFSETQ. The V and J ends are trimmed by 0 bases and 8 bases, leaving 5 bases between them. Measured from the cysteine to the phenylalanine, the CDR3 is 11 residues long. Only the CDR3 region is kept as DNA, spanning 33 bases read in frame from base 1. The immunoSEQ Assay, a bias-controlled multiplex PCR, was used to amplify TCRbeta CDR3 regions from genomic DNA. Processing in the source paper ran as follows. Nucleated cell counts per sample were estimated from amplification of reference gene primers within the assay. To quantify the absolute abundance of each unique TCRbeta CDR3 rearrangement, sequence reads were collapsed and filtered. For each sample, productive Simpson clonality was calculated as the square root of Simpson's diversity index over productive rearrangements. In TCRdb, the immuneACCESS table is reduced to in-frame sequences with V and J assigned. These tables do not hold every clone; where another copy was compared, an unresolved V gene accounts for under half, and the others remain unexplained. That table supplies the V and J calls and clone size; D and trimming were determined from the DNA. The sample table records roughly 300,000 clones; about 86% of these occur just once. The ten largest account for 4% to 5.5% of the sample.

Broader findings and caveats from the paper: The amount of clinical and demographic metadata varied by source and participant and was provided uncurated.

Enrolling through a virtual design, the prospective study's participants ranged in age from roughly 18 to 100 years and lived across about two dozen United States geographic areas. Cohort assignment in the prospective study relied on participant-reported clinical history from a screening survey and a study questionnaire. In the prospective study, mobile phlebotomists collected whole blood, serum and a nasopharyngeal or oropharyngeal swab from each participant. Prospective study participants could optionally give additional blood draws and questionnaires over an approximately 2-month period. Blood samples from the prospective study were shipped frozen or at room temperature prior to DNA extraction. About this clone itself: Its antigen remains unidentified. No much larger clonotype is one base removed from it; base qualities were not supplied.

The sequencing input was PBMCs or T cells enriched from blood (not recorded which). The chain employs TRBV5-1 and TRBJ1-1; a tentative D match to TRBD1 spans 5 bases. The sequence derives from a woman aged 40 to 49 with acute COVID-19. The bases read TGCGCCAGCAGCTTGGGGGGCGAAGCTTTCTTT. This is translated as CASSLGGEAFF. Outside the CDR3, residues come from the reference TRBV5-1 and TRBJ1-1 proteins, so the full variable domain is: KAGVTQTPRYLIKTRGQQVTLSCSPISGHRSVSWYQQTPGQGLQFLFEYFSETQRNKGNFPGRFSGRQFSNSRSEMNVSTLELGDSALYLCASSLGGEAFFGQGTRLTVV.